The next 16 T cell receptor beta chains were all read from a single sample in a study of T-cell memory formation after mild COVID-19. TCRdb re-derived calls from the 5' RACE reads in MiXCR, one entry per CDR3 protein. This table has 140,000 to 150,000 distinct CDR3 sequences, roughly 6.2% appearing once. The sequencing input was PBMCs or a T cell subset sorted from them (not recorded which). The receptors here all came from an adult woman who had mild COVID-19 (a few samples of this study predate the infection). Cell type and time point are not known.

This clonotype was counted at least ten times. CDR3 DNA: TGTGCCAGCAGCGTAGAAGTAGGGACAGGGCTCAGGGACATTCAGTACTTC. This encodes CASSVEVGTGLRDIQYF. This sequence joins TRBV9 and TRBJ2-4, with 9 positions matching TRBD1. Germline V gene sequence: CDR1 SGDLS, CDR2 YYNGEE. Trimming took 0 bases from V and 8 from J; bases not matched to a gene: 12. CDR3 size: 17 residues.

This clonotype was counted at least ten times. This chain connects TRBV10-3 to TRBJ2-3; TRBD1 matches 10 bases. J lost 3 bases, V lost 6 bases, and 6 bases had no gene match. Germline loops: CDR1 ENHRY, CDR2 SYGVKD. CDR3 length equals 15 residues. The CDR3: CAIRGTGERTDTQYF. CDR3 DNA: TGTGCCATCAGGGGGACAGGGGAGAGGACAGATACGCAGTATTTT.

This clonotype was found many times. As DNA, the CDR3 is TGCAGTGCTAATCCTAGCGGGAGCTCCTACGAGCAGTACTTC. Protein sequence: CSANPSGSSYEQYF. The chain recombines TRBV20-1 with TRBJ2-7; TRBD2 matches at 10 bases. This CDR3 region has 14 residues. Germline CDR1 and CDR2: DFQATT and SNEGSKA (reference sequence). The junction had 3 bases not matched to a gene; V was cut back by 4 bases and J by 0 bases.

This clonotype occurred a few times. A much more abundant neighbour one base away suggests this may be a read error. For the CDR3, the DNA is TGTGCCAGCAGTTTGCAGGGGTATGGTCAGCCCCAGCATTTT. The encoded protein is CASSLQGYGQPQHF. The V gene is TRBV12-3 or TRBV12-4, the J gene TRBJ1-5, with D possibly matching TRBD1 (6 bases). The CDR3 sequence is 14 residues long. The V and J ends lost 3 bases and 6 bases respectively, with 12 bases between them.

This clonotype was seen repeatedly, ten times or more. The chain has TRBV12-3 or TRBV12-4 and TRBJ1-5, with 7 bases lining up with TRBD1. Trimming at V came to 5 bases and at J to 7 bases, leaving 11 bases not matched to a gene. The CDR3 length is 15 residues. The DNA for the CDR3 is TGTGCCAGCAGTCGACAGGGCGTAGCAGGCCAGCCCCAGCATTTT. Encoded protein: CASSRQGVAGQPQHF.

This chain's CDR3 is CASRLTPWETQYF. CDR3 sequence (DNA): TGTGCCAGCAGACTTACGCCCTGGGAGACCCAGTACTTC. The chain links TRBV5-5 to TRBJ2-5; unclear D gene. The germline gives CDR1 SGHKS, CDR2 YYEKEE (reference sequence). CDR3 length: 13 residues. V gave up 5 bases and J gave up 5 bases, with 13 bases separating them.

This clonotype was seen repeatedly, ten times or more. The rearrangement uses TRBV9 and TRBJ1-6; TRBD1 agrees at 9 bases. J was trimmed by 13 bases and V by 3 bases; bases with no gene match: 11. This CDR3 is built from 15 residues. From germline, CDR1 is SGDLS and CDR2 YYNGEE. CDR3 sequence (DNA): TGTGCCAGCAGCGACGGGACAGGGCCTCCGAGGCCCCTCCACTTT. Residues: CASSDGTGPPRPLHF.

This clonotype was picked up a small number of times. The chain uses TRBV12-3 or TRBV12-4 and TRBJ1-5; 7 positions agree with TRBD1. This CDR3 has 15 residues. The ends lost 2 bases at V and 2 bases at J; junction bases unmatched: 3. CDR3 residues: CASSLRQGGNQPQHF. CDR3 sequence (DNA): TGTGCCAGCAGTTTACGACAGGGCGGCAATCAGCCCCAGCATTTT.

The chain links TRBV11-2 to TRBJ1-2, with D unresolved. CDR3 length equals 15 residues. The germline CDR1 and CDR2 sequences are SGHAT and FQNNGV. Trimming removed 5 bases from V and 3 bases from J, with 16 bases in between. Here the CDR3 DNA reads TGTGCCAGCAGCGAAATATCGGGCCCCTACTATGGCTACACCTTC. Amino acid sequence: CASSEISGPYYGYTF.

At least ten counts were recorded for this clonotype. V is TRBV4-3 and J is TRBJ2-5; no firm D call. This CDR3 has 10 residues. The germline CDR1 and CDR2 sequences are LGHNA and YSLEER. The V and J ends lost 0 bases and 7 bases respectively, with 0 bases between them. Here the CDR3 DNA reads TGCGCCAGCAGCCAAGAGACCCAGTACTTC. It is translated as CASSQETQYF.

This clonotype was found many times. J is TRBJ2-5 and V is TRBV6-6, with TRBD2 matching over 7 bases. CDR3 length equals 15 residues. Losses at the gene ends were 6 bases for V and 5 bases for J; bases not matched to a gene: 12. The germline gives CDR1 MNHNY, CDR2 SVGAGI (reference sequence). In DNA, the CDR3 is TGTGCCAGCAGGTCTACTGGCGGGAGATTCGAGACCCAGTACTTC. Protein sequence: CASRSTGGRFETQYF.

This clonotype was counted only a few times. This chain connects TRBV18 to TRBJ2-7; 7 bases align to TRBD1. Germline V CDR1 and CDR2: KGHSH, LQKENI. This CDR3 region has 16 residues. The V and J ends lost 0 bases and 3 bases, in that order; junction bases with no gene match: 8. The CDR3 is CASSPPGTGVLYEQYF. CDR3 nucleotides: TGTGCCAGCTCACCACCGGGTACAGGGGTCCTCTACGAGCAGTACTTC.

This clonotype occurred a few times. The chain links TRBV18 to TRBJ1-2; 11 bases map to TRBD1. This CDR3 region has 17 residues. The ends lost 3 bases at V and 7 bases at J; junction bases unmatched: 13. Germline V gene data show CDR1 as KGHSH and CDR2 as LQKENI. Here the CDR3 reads CASSPYTGQGDPGGYTF. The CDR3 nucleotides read TGTGCCAGCTCACCCTATACGGGACAGGGGGATCCTGGTGGCTACACCTTC.

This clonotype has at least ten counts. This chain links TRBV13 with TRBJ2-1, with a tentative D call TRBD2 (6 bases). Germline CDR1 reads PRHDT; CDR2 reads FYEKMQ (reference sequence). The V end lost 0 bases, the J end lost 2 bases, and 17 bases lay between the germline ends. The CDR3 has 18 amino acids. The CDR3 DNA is TGTGCCAGCAGCTTAGGCCTAAGTCGCAGGACTACCTACAATGAGCAGTTCTTC. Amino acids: CASSLGLSRRTTYNEQFF.

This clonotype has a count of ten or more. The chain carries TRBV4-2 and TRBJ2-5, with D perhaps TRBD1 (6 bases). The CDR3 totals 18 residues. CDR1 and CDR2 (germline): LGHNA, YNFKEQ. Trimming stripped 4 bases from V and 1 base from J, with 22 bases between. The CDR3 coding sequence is TGTGCCAGCAGCCGGGGGCGAGGACAGAAAGTTCTCCAAGAGACCCAGTACTTC. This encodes CASSRGRGQKVLQETQYF.

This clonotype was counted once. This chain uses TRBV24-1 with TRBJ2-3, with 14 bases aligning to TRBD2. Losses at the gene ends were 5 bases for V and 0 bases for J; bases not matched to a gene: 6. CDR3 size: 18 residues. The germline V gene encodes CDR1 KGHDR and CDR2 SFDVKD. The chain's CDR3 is CATSGLAGGPGSTDTQYF. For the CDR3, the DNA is TGTGCCACCAGTGGACTAGCGGGAGGGCCGGGGAGCACAGATACGCAGTATTTT.